The source of this T cell receptor beta chain is a study of cytomegalovirus exposure and HLA in healthy donors. The PCR employed 60 Vbeta primers together with 13 Jbeta primers. Sequencing was performed with immunoSEQ multiplex PCR; in TCRdb, only in-frame clones are kept and a portion is missing. This table has around 200,000 clones, 85% appearing once. CDR1 and CDR2 from the germline V gene are MNHEY and SVGAGI. The V end was cut by 4 bases, the J end by 4 bases, with 10 bases between. The CDR3 has 13 amino acids. The sequence derives from a woman in her 50s in good health and CMV-seronegative. This sequence joins TRBV6-5 and TRBJ1-1; D is perhaps TRBD1 (5 bases). Input material: PBMCs. The CDR3 region has the DNA TGTGCCAGCAGTTCGACAGTCATCACTGAAGCTTTCTTT. This translates into CASSSTVITEAFF.